This is a list of T cell receptor beta chains from one sample in a study of CD8 T cells in ankylosing spondylitis. TCRdb used MiXCR to reprocess the 5' RACE reads, holding one entry per CDR3 protein. The sample carries 350,000 to 400,000 distinct CDR3 sequences, around 20% recorded once. The sequencing input was blood, either unsorted or a sorted T cell fraction (not recorded which). The origin of the receptors is a male donor with ankylosing spondylitis or in good health (not recorded which). Both conserved end residues are part of each CDR3. D genes are given only for firm matches. A row's size may be missing; if present it is once, few, many or a size class.

D gene: .
J gene: TRBJ2-7
V gene: TRBV27
clone size: few
CDR3 protein: CASSFAGPYEQYF
CDR3 DNA: TGTGCCAGCAGTTTTGCCGGCCCCTACGAGCAGTACTTC

D gene: TRBD1
J gene: TRBJ2-5
V gene: TRBV20-1
clone size: .
CDR3 protein: CSARDRARETQYF
CDR3 DNA: TGCAGTGCTAGGGACAGGGCCCGGGAGACCCAGTACTTC

D gene: .
J gene: TRBJ1-5
V gene: TRBV12-3/TRBV12-4
clone size: .
CDR3 protein: CASSWGMGGNQPQHF
CDR3 DNA: TGTGCCAGCAGTTGGGGTATGGGGGGCAATCAGCCCCAGCATTTT

D gene: .
J gene: TRBJ1-5
V gene: TRBV28
clone size: .
CDR3 protein: CASSTPNSNQPQHF
CDR3 DNA: TGTGCCAGCAGCACCCCAAATAGCAATCAGCCCCAGCATTTT

D gene: TRBD2
J gene: TRBJ2-1
V gene: TRBV4-1
clone size: few
CDR3 protein: CASSQEAGGRYEQFF
CDR3 DNA: TGCGCCAGCAGCCAAGAGGCGGGGGGGCGATATGAGCAGTTCTTC

D gene: TRBD2
J gene: TRBJ2-1
V gene: TRBV5-8
clone size: once
CDR3 protein: CASSLVIGLAGNEQFF
CDR3 DNA: TGTGCCAGCAGCTTGGTTATAGGACTAGCGGGGAATGAGCAGTTCTTC

D gene: TRBD2
J gene: TRBJ2-7
V gene: TRBV7-9
clone size: .
CDR3 protein: CASSPGTSGGVSYEQYF
CDR3 DNA: TGTGCCAGCAGCCCCGGGACTAGCGGGGGGGTATCCTACGAGCAGTACTTC

D gene: .
J gene: TRBJ2-7
V gene: TRBV4-2
clone size: few
CDR3 protein: CASSQGDSSHEQYF
CDR3 DNA: TGTGCCAGCAGCCAAGGAGACAGTTCCCACGAGCAGTACTTC

D gene: TRBD2
J gene: TRBJ2-7
V gene: TRBV4-2
clone size: .
CDR3 protein: CASSPGGIGYEQYF
CDR3 DNA: TGTGCCAGCAGCCCCGGGGGGATCGGCTACGAGCAGTACTTC

D gene: TRBD2
J gene: TRBJ2-7
V gene: TRBV12-3/TRBV12-4
clone size: .
CDR3 protein: CATRLAGYEQYF
CDR3 DNA: TGTGCCACCCGACTAGCGGGGTACGAGCAGTACTTC

D gene: .
J gene: TRBJ2-2
V gene: TRBV9
clone size: .
CDR3 protein: CASSVEGAANTGELFF
CDR3 DNA: TGTGCCAGCAGCGTAGAAGGGGCCGCGAACACCGGGGAGCTGTTTTTT

D gene: .
J gene: TRBJ2-5
V gene: TRBV14
clone size: .
CDR3 protein: CASSQAGYGTQYF
CDR3 DNA: TGTGCCAGCAGCCAAGCGGGATATGGGACCCAGTACTTC

D gene: .
J gene: TRBJ2-4
V gene: TRBV12-3/TRBV12-4
clone size: few
CDR3 protein: CASSRMIAKNIQYF
CDR3 DNA: TGTGCCAGCAGCCGTATGATAGCCAAAAACATTCAGTACTTC

D gene: .
J gene: TRBJ2-2
V gene: TRBV15
clone size: .
CDR3 protein: CATSLPGRDTGELFF
CDR3 DNA: TGTGCCACCAGCCTCCCGGGGCGGGACACCGGGGAGCTGTTTTTT

D gene: .
J gene: TRBJ2-7
V gene: TRBV28
clone size: .
CDR3 protein: CASMIEGSLSYEQYF
CDR3 DNA: TGTGCCAGCATGATTGAAGGGTCCCTCTCCTACGAGCAGTACTTC

D gene: TRBD1
J gene: TRBJ2-6
V gene: TRBV20-1
clone size: few
CDR3 protein: CSAPDRDSGANVLTF
CDR3 DNA: TGCAGTGCCCCCGACAGGGACTCTGGGGCCAACGTCCTGACTTTC

D gene: .
J gene: TRBJ2-5
V gene: TRBV7-9
clone size: .
CDR3 protein: CASSLAESRRQETQYF
CDR3 DNA: TGTGCCAGCAGCTTAGCAGAGTCGAGGAGGCAAGAGACCCAGTACTTC

D gene: TRBD2
J gene: TRBJ2-1
V gene: TRBV20-1
clone size: .
CDR3 protein: CSARGASGDNEQFF
CDR3 DNA: TGCAGTGCTAGAGGGGCTAGCGGGGACAATGAGCAGTTCTTC

D gene: .
J gene: TRBJ2-7
V gene: TRBV15
clone size: few
CDR3 protein: CATSRDGSSYEQYF
CDR3 DNA: TGTGCCACCAGCAGAGACGGCTCTTCCTACGAGCAGTACTTC

D gene: .
J gene: TRBJ2-7
V gene: TRBV7-6
clone size: few
CDR3 protein: CASSLADTPYEQYF
CDR3 DNA: TGTGCCAGCAGCTTAGCTGACACCCCCTACGAGCAGTACTTC

D gene: .
J gene: TRBJ2-5
V gene: TRBV12-3/TRBV12-4
clone size: .
CDR3 protein: CASSLDRWLETQYF
CDR3 DNA: TGTGCCAGCAGTTTGGACCGATGGCTCGAGACCCAGTACTTC

D gene: .
J gene: TRBJ2-2
V gene: TRBV7-2
clone size: few
CDR3 protein: CASSFMGDTGELFF
CDR3 DNA: TGTGCCAGCAGCTTCATGGGGGACACCGGGGAGCTGTTTTTT

D gene: .
J gene: TRBJ2-5
V gene: TRBV6-5
clone size: few
CDR3 protein: CASSYQNSRRETQYF
CDR3 DNA: TGTGCCAGCAGTTACCAGAACTCCCGGCGGGAGACCCAGTACTTC

D gene: .
J gene: TRBJ2-1
V gene: TRBV9
clone size: few
CDR3 protein: CASSVMGGVYNEQFF
CDR3 DNA: TGTGCCAGCAGCGTAATGGGGGGCGTTTACAATGAGCAGTTCTTC

D gene: .
J gene: TRBJ1-2
V gene: TRBV10-3
clone size: .
CDR3 protein: CATKITGGVYGYTF
CDR3 DNA: TGTGCCACCAAAATAACGGGGGGGGTATATGGCTACACCTTC

D gene: TRBD1
J gene: TRBJ1-1
V gene: TRBV20-1
clone size: .
CDR3 protein: CSARTGGNTEAFF
CDR3 DNA: TGCAGTGCCAGGACAGGCGGAAACACTGAAGCTTTCTTT

D gene: .
J gene: TRBJ2-2
V gene: TRBV12-3/TRBV12-4
clone size: .
CDR3 protein: CASSLGETAPNTGELFF
CDR3 DNA: TGTGCCAGCAGTTTGGGGGAGACGGCTCCAAACACCGGGGAGCTGTTTTTT

D gene: .
J gene: TRBJ2-1
V gene: TRBV9
clone size: few
CDR3 protein: CASSELGIEQFF
CDR3 DNA: TGTGCCAGCAGCGAATTAGGAATTGAGCAGTTCTTC

D gene: TRBD1
J gene: TRBJ2-3
V gene: TRBV12-3/TRBV12-4
clone size: few
CDR3 protein: CASSFTGATDTQYF
CDR3 DNA: TGTGCCAGCAGTTTTACAGGGGCCACAGATACGCAGTATTTT

D gene: .
J gene: TRBJ2-7
V gene: TRBV29-1
clone size: .
CDR3 protein: CSAQGDGSYEQYF
CDR3 DNA: TGCAGCGCCCAGGGTGACGGCTCCTACGAGCAGTACTTC

D gene: TRBD2
J gene: TRBJ2-1
V gene: TRBV12-3/TRBV12-4
clone size: .
CDR3 protein: CASRRGGPYNEQFF
CDR3 DNA: TGTGCCAGCCGACGGGGGGGTCCCTACAATGAGCAGTTCTTC

D gene: .
J gene: TRBJ2-1
V gene: TRBV2
clone size: few
CDR3 protein: CASSVFLQRTYNEQFF
CDR3 DNA: TGTGCCAGCAGTGTCTTCCTTCAAAGGACCTACAATGAGCAGTTCTTC

D gene: TRBD2
J gene: TRBJ2-7
V gene: TRBV29-1
clone size: many
CDR3 protein: CSALGTSDHEQYF
CDR3 DNA: TGCAGTGCCTTGGGGACTAGTGACCACGAGCAGTACTTC

D gene: .
J gene: TRBJ1-1
V gene: TRBV7-9
clone size: .
CDR3 protein: CASSRAEGRTEAFF
CDR3 DNA: TGTGCCAGCAGCCGCGCCGAGGGAAGGACTGAAGCTTTCTTT

D gene: TRBD1
J gene: TRBJ1-6
V gene: TRBV7-2
clone size: few
CDR3 protein: CASSPTGGNSPLHF
CDR3 DNA: TGTGCCAGCAGCCCAACAGGGGGGAATTCACCCCTCCACTTT

D gene: .
J gene: TRBJ1-5
V gene: TRBV6-1
clone size: few
CDR3 protein: CASRTDRPNQPQHF
CDR3 DNA: TGTGCCAGCAGGACCGACAGGCCCAATCAGCCCCAGCATTTT

D gene: TRBD1
J gene: TRBJ1-1
V gene: TRBV11-2
clone size: .
CDR3 protein: CASSKMTGGFTEAFF
CDR3 DNA: TGTGCCAGCAGCAAGATGACAGGGGGTTTTACTGAAGCTTTCTTT

D gene: .
J gene: TRBJ1-2
V gene: TRBV2
clone size: few
CDR3 protein: CASSDVQTVYGYTF
CDR3 DNA: TGTGCCAGCAGTGATGTACAGACCGTTTATGGCTACACCTTC

D gene: .
J gene: TRBJ2-7
V gene: TRBV12-3/TRBV12-4
clone size: .
CDR3 protein: CARRLDGSYEQYF
CDR3 DNA: TGTGCCAGGAGACTGGACGGATCCTACGAGCAGTACTTC

D gene: TRBD2
J gene: TRBJ2-5
V gene: TRBV6-1
clone size: once
CDR3 protein: CASSLTSGALETQYF
CDR3 DNA: TGTGCCAGCAGTCTGACTAGCGGGGCCCTGGAGACCCAGTACTTC

D gene: .
J gene: TRBJ2-1
V gene: TRBV12-3/TRBV12-4
clone size: many
CDR3 protein: CASSLAGSYNEQFF
CDR3 DNA: TGTGCCAGCAGCTTGGCCGGGTCCTACAATGAGCAGTTCTTC

D gene: .
J gene: TRBJ2-7
V gene: TRBV19
clone size: .
CDR3 protein: CASSIGGDSYEQYF
CDR3 DNA: TGTGCCAGTAGTATAGGAGGGGACTCCTACGAGCAGTACTTC

D gene: TRBD2
J gene: TRBJ2-1
V gene: TRBV5-1
clone size: .
CDR3 protein: CASSPDWGSSGGPYNEQFF
CDR3 DNA: TGCGCCAGCAGCCCTGACTGGGGGTCTAGCGGGGGGCCCTACAATGAGCAGTTCTTC

D gene: .
J gene: TRBJ2-3
V gene: TRBV10-3
clone size: .
CDR3 protein: CAISEYPTDTQYF
CDR3 DNA: TGTGCCATCAGTGAGTACCCCACAGATACGCAGTATTTT

D gene: .
J gene: TRBJ2-3
V gene: TRBV7-2
clone size: .
CDR3 protein: CASSFPVDGPSTDTQYF
CDR3 DNA: TGTGCCAGCAGCTTTCCGGTCGACGGACCTAGCACAGATACGCAGTATTTT

D gene: .
J gene: TRBJ2-7
V gene: TRBV5-1
clone size: .
CDR3 protein: CASSDSSSYEQYF
CDR3 DNA: TGCGCCAGCAGCGATAGTTCCTCCTACGAGCAGTACTTC

D gene: TRBD1
J gene: TRBJ2-1
V gene: TRBV5-5
clone size: few
CDR3 protein: CASSTGAWTEQFF
CDR3 DNA: TGTGCCAGCAGCACAGGGGCCTGGACTGAGCAGTTCTTC

D gene: .
J gene: TRBJ2-7
V gene: TRBV4-1
clone size: .
CDR3 protein: CASSQVQGRLWEQYF
CDR3 DNA: TGCGCCAGCAGCCAAGTACAGGGGAGGTTATGGGAGCAGTACTTC

D gene: .
J gene: TRBJ2-6
V gene: TRBV6-1
clone size: few
CDR3 protein: CASSPHISGANVLTF
CDR3 DNA: TGTGCCAGCAGCCCACATATCTCTGGGGCCAACGTCCTGACTTTC

D gene: .
J gene: TRBJ2-3
V gene: TRBV4-1
clone size: .
CDR3 protein: CASSHGNTQYF
CDR3 DNA: TGCGCCAGCAGTCACGGAAATACGCAGTATTTT

D gene: .
J gene: TRBJ2-1
V gene: TRBV29-1
clone size: .
CDR3 protein: CSVVYGNSYNEQFF
CDR3 DNA: TGCAGCGTTGTTTACGGGAACTCCTACAATGAGCAGTTCTTC

D gene: .
J gene: TRBJ2-2
V gene: TRBV7-9
clone size: few
CDR3 protein: CASSLVGVTNTGELFF
CDR3 DNA: TGTGCCAGCAGCTTAGTAGGGGTAACGAACACCGGGGAGCTGTTTTTT

D gene: TRBD2
J gene: TRBJ2-5
V gene: TRBV3-1
clone size: .
CDR3 protein: CASSSLGLAGPSRGETQYF
CDR3 DNA: TGTGCCAGCAGTTCCCTGGGACTAGCGGGGCCATCGAGGGGGGAGACCCAGTACTTC

D gene: TRBD2
J gene: TRBJ2-1
V gene: TRBV12-3/TRBV12-4
clone size: .
CDR3 protein: CASSTGLGGSEQFF
CDR3 DNA: TGTGCCAGCAGTACGGGACTAGGGGGTTCTGAGCAGTTCTTC

D gene: .
J gene: TRBJ2-1
V gene: TRBV6-4
clone size: few
CDR3 protein: CASSDSTTGLEQFF
CDR3 DNA: TGTGCCAGCAGTGACTCGACGACGGGGCTTGAGCAGTTCTTC

D gene: TRBD1
J gene: TRBJ2-3
V gene: TRBV12-3/TRBV12-4
clone size: .
CDR3 protein: CASSLGRGPAQDTQYF
CDR3 DNA: TGTGCCAGCAGTTTGGGTAGGGGGCCGGCTCAAGATACGCAGTATTTT

D gene: .
J gene: TRBJ2-7
V gene: TRBV6-2/TRBV6-3
clone size: .
CDR3 protein: CASSYAGSSYEQYF
CDR3 DNA: TGTGCCAGCAGTTACGCGGGTTCCTCCTACGAGCAGTACTTC

D gene: .
J gene: TRBJ2-2
V gene: TRBV6-6
clone size: .
CDR3 protein: CASSRGLGGELFF
CDR3 DNA: TGTGCCAGCAGCCGGGGACTGGGCGGGGAGCTGTTTTTT